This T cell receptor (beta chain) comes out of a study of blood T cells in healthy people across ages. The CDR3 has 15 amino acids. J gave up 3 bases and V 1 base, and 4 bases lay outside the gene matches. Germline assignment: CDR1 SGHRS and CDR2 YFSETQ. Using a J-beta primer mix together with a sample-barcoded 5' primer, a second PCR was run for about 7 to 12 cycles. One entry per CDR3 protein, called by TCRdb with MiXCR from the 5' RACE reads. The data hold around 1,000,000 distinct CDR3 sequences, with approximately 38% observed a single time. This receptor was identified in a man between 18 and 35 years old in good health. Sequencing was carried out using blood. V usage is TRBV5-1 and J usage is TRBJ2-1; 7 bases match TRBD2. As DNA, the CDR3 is TGCGCCAGCAGCTTGCCCCGGGGGGTCTACAATGAGCAGTTCTTC. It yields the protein CASSLPRGVYNEQFF.